The clone carrying this T cell receptor beta chain showed up just a few times. Its antigen is not known. Expressed TCRB transcripts got sequenced, as all isolated RNA was reverse transcribed. Method: immunoSEQ multiplex PCR; TCRdb's copy keeps in-frame clones and lacks some. The sample consists of around 710,000 clones, 9.5% to 15% of them appearing once. Per the germline V gene, CDR1 is KGHSY and CDR2 is FQNENV. The CDR3 consists of 15 residues. V lost 2 bases and J lost 4, with 11 bases in between. These data come from a study of beta chain features in type 1 diabetes. Study outcomes and limitations: There was a moderate but significant shortening of TCRB CDR3s in all four CD4+ subsets of Type 1 diabetes patients.

Sequencing was performed on naive CD4+ T cells from blood. This chain links TRBV16 with TRBJ2-2; D unclear. This clonotype was sampled from a man in his thirties or forties with type 1 diabetes. The CDR3 loop is CASSQTNPSTGELFF. CDR3 sequence (DNA): TGTGCCAGCAGCCAAACAAATCCGAGCACCGGGGAGCTGTTTTTT.